Each of the 17 T cell receptor beta chains below was sequenced from the same sample in a study of T cells after yellow fever vaccination. TCRdb re-called the 5' RACE reads with MiXCR, one entry per CDR3 protein. The table lists tens of thousands of distinct CDR3 sequences, roughly 7.7% of them singletons. The material was CD8+ T cells sorted from PBMCs, obtained on the day of the yellow fever booster vaccination. These receptors were collected from a man in his thirties or forties who received the YFV17D yellow fever vaccine.

This clonotype showed up many times. This rearrangement joins TRBV6-2 or TRBV6-3 to TRBJ2-7; possibly TRBD1 for D (5 bases). This CDR3 contains 16 residues. CDR1 is MNHEY and CDR2 is SVGEGT in the germline V gene. V was cut by 2 bases and J by 3 bases, with 17 bases left in between. The CDR3 coding sequence is TGTGCCAGCAGTTACAGTGTAACAGGAACCTACTACGAGCAGTACTTC. Amino acid sequence: CASSYSVTGTYYEQYF.

This rearrangement joins TRBV12-3 or TRBV12-4 to TRBJ2-7; D may be TRBD1 (6 bases). V was pared by 6 bases and J by 1 base, with 10 bases between. This CDR3 is 13 amino acids long. The chain's CDR3 is CASRETGSYEQYF. In DNA form, the CDR3 reads TGTGCCAGCAGAGAGACAGGATCCTACGAGCAGTACTTC.

The gene calls are TRBV20-1 and TRBJ2-5; TRBD1 might be the D (6 bases). V lost 6 bases and J 5 bases, leaving 28 bases between the germline ends. The CDR3 covers 17 residues. CDR1 is DFQATT and CDR2 is SNEGSKA in the germline V gene (reference sequence). This chain's CDR3 is CSAIVASGTLRRETQYF. In nucleotides, the CDR3 is TGCAGTGCCATAGTGGCCTCCGGGACACTAAGGCGGGAGACCCAGTACTTC.

The genes are TRBV3-1 and TRBJ1-1; D is unclear. This CDR3 is built from 11 residues. The V and J ends lost 4 bases and 8 bases respectively, with 8 bases between them. Germline lookup yields CDR1 LGHDT and CDR2 YNNKEL (reference sequence). CDR3 loop: CASSRGPEAFF. The DNA for the CDR3 is TGTGCCAGCAGCCGGGGTCCGGAAGCTTTCTTT.

This clonotype was counted many times. The V and J genes are TRBV29-1 and TRBJ2-7, with a possible D match to TRBD2 (6 bases). CDR1 and CDR2 from the germline V gene are SQVTM and ANQGSEA. V dropped 6 bases and J dropped 0 bases, with 12 bases sitting between them. The CDR3 totals 13 residues. Written as DNA, the CDR3 is TGCAGCGTGGAATCTAGCGACTCCTACGAGCAGTACTTC. It specifies CSVESSDSYEQYF.

The rearrangement links TRBV29-1 to TRBJ2-3; unclear D gene. Germline loops: CDR1 SQVTM, CDR2 ANQGSEA. The germline V and J ends were trimmed by 3 bases and 2 bases, with 9 bases remaining between them. The CDR3 runs 13 residues. The DNA for the CDR3 is TGCAGCGTTGAGGGCCAGATCACAGATACGCAGTATTTT. Translating gives CSVEGQITDTQYF.

The chain couples TRBV12-3 or TRBV12-4 to TRBJ2-5, with a possible D match to TRBD2 (5 bases). With 6 bases removed from V and 4 bases from J, the gap between germline ends came to 18 bases. This CDR3 contains 15 residues. The CDR3 here is CASSKLGGAAETQYF. CDR3 nucleotides: TGTGCCAGCAGCAAGCTCGGTGGAGCGGCAGAGACCCAGTACTTC.

This chain uses TRBV7-9 with TRBJ1-2, with a weak D call TRBD1 (5 bases). Per the germline V gene, CDR1 is SEHNR and CDR2 is FQNEAQ (reference sequence). The CDR3 is 13 amino acids. Between the trimmed V and J ends, which lost 5 bases and 2 bases, there was a span of 9 bases. The DNA for the CDR3 is TGTGCCAGCAGCCCGCCAGGGAACTATGGCTACACCTTC. This translates into CASSPPGNYGYTF. Full variable domain (outside the CDR3, taken from reference TRBV7-9 and TRBJ1-2): DTGVSQNPRHKITKRGQNVTFRCDPISEHNRLYWYRQTLGQGPEFLTYFQNEAQLEKSRLLSDRFSAERPKGSFSTLEIQRTEQGDSAMYLCASSPPGNYGYTFGSGTRLTVV.

This clonotype was picked up many times. This chain uses TRBV7-2 with TRBJ2-7; D not resolved. The V and J ends lost 1 base and 1 base respectively, with 8 bases between them. The germline CDR1 and CDR2 sequences are SGHTA and FQGNSA. The length of the CDR3 is 14 residues. CDR3 residues: CASSLVSGSYEQYF. The CDR3 DNA reads TGTGCCAGCAGCTTAGTTTCGGGTTCCTACGAGCAGTACTTC.

This clonotype was counted ten times or more. This chain joins TRBV20-1 and TRBJ2-7, with TRBD2 matching 10 bases. CDR3 length equals 14 residues. Germline assignment: CDR1 DFQATT and CDR2 SNEGSKA (reference sequence). V trimming: 3 bases; J trimming: 0 bases; junction bases outside the gene matches: 2. In nucleotides, the CDR3 is TGCAGTGCTAGCCCTAGCGGGAGCTCCTACGAGCAGTACTTC. Amino acids: CSASPSGSSYEQYF.

The chain is built from TRBV29-1 and TRBJ1-1; no clear D gene. The V end lost 1 base, the J end lost 10 bases, and 10 bases lay between the germline ends. Germline V lookup: CDR1 SQVTM, CDR2 ANQGSEA. This CDR3 has 11 residues. CDR3 in amino acids: CSVEAGPAAFF. The CDR3 nucleotides are TGCAGCGTTGAAGCTGGGCCCGCAGCTTTCTTT. Based on the CDR3 plus reference TRBV29-1 and TRBJ1-1, the full variable domain is SAVISQKPSRDICQRGTSLTIQCQVDSQVTMMFWYRQQPGQSLTLIATANQGSEATYESGFVIDKFPISRPNLTFSTLTVSNMSPEDSSIYLCSVEAGPAAFFGQGTRLTVV.

This sequence joins TRBV11-2 and TRBJ2-1; TRBD2 agrees at 8 bases. Losses at the gene ends were 7 bases for V and 7 bases for J; bases not matched to a gene: 12. Germline V lookup: CDR1 SGHAT, CDR2 FQNNGV. The CDR3 consists of 15 residues. In DNA form, the CDR3 reads TGTGCCAGCACCCAACCCGGGACTAGTATGAATGAGCAGTTCTTC. Residues: CASTQPGTSMNEQFF.

In this sample, this clonotype turned up a few times. The chain couples TRBV13 to TRBJ1-1; D gene unclear. V lost 0 bases and J lost 8, with 10 bases in between. This CDR3 contains 13 residues. The germline V gene encodes CDR1 PRHDT and CDR2 FYEKMQ (reference sequence). CDR3 sequence: CASSLGSPREAFF. As DNA, the CDR3 is TGTGCCAGCAGCTTAGGAAGTCCGAGAGAAGCTTTCTTT.

This clonotype was counted between two and nine times. The V call is TRBV20-1, the J call TRBJ2-1, with TRBD2 identical over 11 bases. This CDR3 is built from 15 residues. Germline CDR1 and CDR2: DFQATT and SNEGSKA (reference sequence). Trimming at V came to 0 bases and at J to 3 bases, leaving 1 base not matched to a gene. The CDR3 DNA sequence: TGCAGTGCTAGAGACGGGACTAGCGGCTACAATGAGCAGTTCTTC. This sequence encodes CSARDGTSGYNEQFF.

J is TRBJ2-4 and V is TRBV20-1; 9 nucleotides line up with TRBD2. V was pared by 6 bases and J by 15 bases, with 9 bases of the junction left unmatched. Germline CDR1 DFQATT, CDR2 SNEGSKA (reference sequence). The CDR3 is 11 amino acids. Here the CDR3 reads CSAKGLAIPYF. CDR3 DNA sequence: TGCAGTGCAAAAGGACTAGCGATACCGTACTTC.

This clonotype was observed many times. The rearrangement joins TRBV4-2 to TRBJ2-5, with a weak D call TRBD2 (6 bases). The CDR3 covers 15 residues. Germline CDR1 reads LGHNA; CDR2 reads YNFKEQ. V gave up 0 bases and J gave up 2 bases, with 10 bases separating them. The CDR3 DNA reads TGTGCCAGCAGCCAAGAAGGGACTCCACAAGAGACCCAGTACTTC. Residues: CASSQEGTPQETQYF.

This clonotype appeared a few times. The rearrangement links TRBV25-1 to TRBJ2-1; weak D call: TRBD2 (5 bases). V shed 8 bases and J shed 9 bases, with 8 bases lying between them. Per germline, CDR1 MGHDK and CDR2 SYGVNS. CDR3 length equals 10 residues. This chain's CDR3 is CASGRGEQFF. The CDR3 bases are TGTGCCAGCGGCCGGGGTGAGCAGTTCTTC.